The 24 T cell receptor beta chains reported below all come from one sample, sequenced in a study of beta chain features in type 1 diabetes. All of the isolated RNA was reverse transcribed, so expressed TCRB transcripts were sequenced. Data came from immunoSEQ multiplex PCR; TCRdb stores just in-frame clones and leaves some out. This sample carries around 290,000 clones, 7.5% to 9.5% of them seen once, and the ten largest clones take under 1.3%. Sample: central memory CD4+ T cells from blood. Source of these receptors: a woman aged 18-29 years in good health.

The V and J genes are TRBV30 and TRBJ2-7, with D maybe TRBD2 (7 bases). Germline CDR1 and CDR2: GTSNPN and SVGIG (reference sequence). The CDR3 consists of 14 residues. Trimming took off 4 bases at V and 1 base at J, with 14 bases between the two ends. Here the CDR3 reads CAWIKGGGSYEQYF. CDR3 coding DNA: TGTGCCTGGATAAAAGGGGGGGGATCCTACGAGCAGTACTTC.

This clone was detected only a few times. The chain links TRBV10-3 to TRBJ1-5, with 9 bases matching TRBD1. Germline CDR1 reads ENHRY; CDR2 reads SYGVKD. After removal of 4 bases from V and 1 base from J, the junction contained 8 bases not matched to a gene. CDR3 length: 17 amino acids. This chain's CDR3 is CAISGGPGQGSNQPQHF. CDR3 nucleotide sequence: TGTGCCATCAGTGGGGGGCCGGGACAGGGAAGCAATCAGCCCCAGCATTTT.

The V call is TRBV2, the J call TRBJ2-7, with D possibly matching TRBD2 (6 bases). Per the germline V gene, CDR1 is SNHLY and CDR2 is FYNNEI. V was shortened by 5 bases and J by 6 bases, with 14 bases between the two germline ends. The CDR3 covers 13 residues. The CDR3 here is CASSSREDSEQYV. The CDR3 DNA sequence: TGTGCCAGCAGTTCCAGGGAGGACTCCGAGCAGTACGTC.

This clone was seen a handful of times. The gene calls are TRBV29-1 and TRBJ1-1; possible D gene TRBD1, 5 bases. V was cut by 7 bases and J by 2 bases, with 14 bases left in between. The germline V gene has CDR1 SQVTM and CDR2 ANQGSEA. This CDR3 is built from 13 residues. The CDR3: CSAAGLTNTEAFF. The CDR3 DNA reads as TGCAGCGCCGCGGGACTTACAAACACTGAAGCTTTCTTT.

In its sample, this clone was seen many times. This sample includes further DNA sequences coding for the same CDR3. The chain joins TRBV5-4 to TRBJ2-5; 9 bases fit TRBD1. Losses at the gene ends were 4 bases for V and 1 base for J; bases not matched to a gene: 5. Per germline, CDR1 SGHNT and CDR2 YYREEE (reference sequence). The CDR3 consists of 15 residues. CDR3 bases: TGTGCCAGCAGCCGTGGGGGACAGGGCCAAGAGACCCAGTACTTC. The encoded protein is CASSRGGQGQETQYF.

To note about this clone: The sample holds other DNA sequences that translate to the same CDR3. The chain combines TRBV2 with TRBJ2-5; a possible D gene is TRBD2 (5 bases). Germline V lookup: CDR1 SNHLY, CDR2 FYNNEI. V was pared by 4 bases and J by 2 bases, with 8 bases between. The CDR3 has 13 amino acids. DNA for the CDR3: TGTGCCAGCAGTGGGTCGGGGCAAGAGACCCAGTACTTC. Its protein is CASSGSGQETQYF.

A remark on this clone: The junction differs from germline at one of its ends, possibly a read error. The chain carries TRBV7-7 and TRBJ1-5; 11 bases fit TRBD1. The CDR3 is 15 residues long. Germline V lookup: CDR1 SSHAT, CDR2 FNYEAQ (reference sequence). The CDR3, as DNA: TGTGCTAGCAGCCCGGACAGGGGGCTCGGTCAGCCCCAGCATTTT. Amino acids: CASSPDRGLGQPQHF.

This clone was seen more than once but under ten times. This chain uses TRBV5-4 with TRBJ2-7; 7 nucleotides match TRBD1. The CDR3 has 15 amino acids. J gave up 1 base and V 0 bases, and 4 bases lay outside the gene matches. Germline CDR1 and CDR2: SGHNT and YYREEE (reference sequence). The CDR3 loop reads CASSLVSGGSYEQYF. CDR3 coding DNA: TGTGCCAGCAGCTTGGTTTCAGGGGGTTCCTACGAGCAGTACTTC. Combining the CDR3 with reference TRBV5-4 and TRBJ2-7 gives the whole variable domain ETGVTQSPTHLIKTRGQQVTLRCSSQSGHNTVSWYQQALGQGPQFIFQYYREEENGRGNFPPRFSGLQFPNYSSELNVNALELDDSALYLCASSLVSGGSYEQYFGPGTRLTVT.

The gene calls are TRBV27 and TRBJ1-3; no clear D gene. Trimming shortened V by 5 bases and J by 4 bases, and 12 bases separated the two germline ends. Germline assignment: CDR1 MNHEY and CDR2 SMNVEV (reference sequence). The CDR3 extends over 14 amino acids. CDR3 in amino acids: CASSTTPAGNTIYF. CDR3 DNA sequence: TGTGCCAGCAGTACCACCCCGGCCGGAAACACCATATATTTT.

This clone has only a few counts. CDR3 protein: CASSLLTLGTNREQYF. In nucleotides, the CDR3 is TGTGCCAGCAGCTTACTAACGCTCGGAACCAACCGCGAGCAGTACTTC. V usage is TRBV11-2 and J usage is TRBJ2-7; D gene uncertain. The CDR3 is made up of 16 amino acids. Germline lookup yields CDR1 SGHAT and CDR2 FQNNGV. Trimming removed 2 bases at V and 6 bases at J, with 20 bases between.

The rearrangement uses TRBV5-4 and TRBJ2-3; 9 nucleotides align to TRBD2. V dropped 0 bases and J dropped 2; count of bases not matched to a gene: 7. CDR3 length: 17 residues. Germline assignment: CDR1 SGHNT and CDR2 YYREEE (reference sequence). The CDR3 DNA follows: TGTGCCAGCAGCTTGGCAGGAGCGGGGGGCCTCACAGATACGCAGTATTTT. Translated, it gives CASSLAGAGGLTDTQYF.

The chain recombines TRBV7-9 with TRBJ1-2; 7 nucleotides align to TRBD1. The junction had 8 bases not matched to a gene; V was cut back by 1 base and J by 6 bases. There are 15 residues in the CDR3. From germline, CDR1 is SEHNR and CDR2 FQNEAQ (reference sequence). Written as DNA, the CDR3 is TGTGCCAGCAGCTTAGGACAGGGCTGGAAGGATGGCTACACCTTC. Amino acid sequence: CASSLGQGWKDGYTF.

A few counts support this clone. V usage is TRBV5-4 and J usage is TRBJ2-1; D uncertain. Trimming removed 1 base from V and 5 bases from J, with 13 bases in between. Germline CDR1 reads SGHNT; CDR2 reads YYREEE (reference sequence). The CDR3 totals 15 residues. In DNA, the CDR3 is TGTGCCAGCAGCTTGAAGTCGGAGCCCGACAATGAGCAGTTCTTC. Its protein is CASSLKSEPDNEQFF.

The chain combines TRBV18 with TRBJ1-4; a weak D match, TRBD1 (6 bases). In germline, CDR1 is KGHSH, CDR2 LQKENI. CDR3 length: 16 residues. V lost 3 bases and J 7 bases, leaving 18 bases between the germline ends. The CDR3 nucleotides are TGTGCCAGCTCACCGTTGACAGGTCGGAATAGTGAAAAACTGTTTTTT. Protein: CASSPLTGRNSEKLFF.

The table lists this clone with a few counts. The CDR3 loop reads CASSIDRGYQETQYF. CDR3 nucleotide sequence: TGCGCCAGCAGCATTGACAGGGGGTATCAAGAGACCCAGTACTTC. This chain connects TRBV5-1 to TRBJ2-5; 9 positions agree with TRBD1. The CDR3 consists of 15 residues. The junction had 6 bases not matched to a gene; V was cut back by 4 bases and J by 2 bases. The germline V gene has CDR1 SGHRS and CDR2 YFSETQ. Using reference TRBV5-1 and TRBJ2-5 for the parts outside the CDR3, the full variable domain is KAGVTQTPRYLIKTRGQQVTLSCSPISGHRSVSWYQQTPGQGLQFLFEYFSETQRNKGNFPGRFSGRQFSNSRSEMNVSTLELGDSALYLCASSIDRGYQETQYFGPGTRLLVL.

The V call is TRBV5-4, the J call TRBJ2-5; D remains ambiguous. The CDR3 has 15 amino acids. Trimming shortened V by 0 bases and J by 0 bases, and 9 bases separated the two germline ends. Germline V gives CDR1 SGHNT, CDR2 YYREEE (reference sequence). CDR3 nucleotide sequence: TGTGCCAGCAGCTTGGTATCCACAAACCAAGAGACCCAGTACTTC. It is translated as CASSLVSTNQETQYF.

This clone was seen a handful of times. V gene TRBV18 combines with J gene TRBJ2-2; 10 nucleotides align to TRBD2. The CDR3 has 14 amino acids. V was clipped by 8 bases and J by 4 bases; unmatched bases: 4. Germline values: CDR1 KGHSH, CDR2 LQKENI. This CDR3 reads CASAGTSATGELFF. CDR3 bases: TGTGCCAGCGCCGGGACTAGCGCCACCGGGGAGCTGTTTTTT.

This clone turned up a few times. CDR3 DNA sequence: TGTGCCAGCAGCTTAGCAGGGAAGAACATTCAGTACTTC. Translated: CASSLAGKNIQYF. The V and J genes are TRBV7-2 and TRBJ2-4; D is ambiguous. The CDR3 sequence is 13 residues long. Germline V gene sequence: CDR1 SGHTA, CDR2 FQGNSA. V was shortened by 0 bases and J by 7 bases, with 7 bases between the two germline ends.

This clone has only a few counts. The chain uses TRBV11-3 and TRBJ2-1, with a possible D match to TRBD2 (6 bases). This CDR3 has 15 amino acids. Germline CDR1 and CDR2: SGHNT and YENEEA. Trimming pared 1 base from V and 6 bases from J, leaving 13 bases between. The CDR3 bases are TGTGCCAGCAGCTTAGCGGGAGCTAGGTCCAATGAGCAGTTCTTC. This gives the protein CASSLAGARSNEQFF.

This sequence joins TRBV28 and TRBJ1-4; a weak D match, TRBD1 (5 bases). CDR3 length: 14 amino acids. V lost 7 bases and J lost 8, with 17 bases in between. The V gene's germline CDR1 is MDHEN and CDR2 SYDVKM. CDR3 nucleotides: TGTGCCAGCAACCAGGGAGGTCGGGGGGAAAAACTGTTTTTT. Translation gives CASNQGGRGEKLFF. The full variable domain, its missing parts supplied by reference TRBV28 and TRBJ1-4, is DVKVTQSSRYLVKRTGEKVFLECVQDMDHENMFWYRQDPGLGLRLIYFSYDVKMKEKGDIPEGYSVSREKKERFSLILESASTNQTSMYLCASNQGGRGEKLFFGSGTQLSVL.

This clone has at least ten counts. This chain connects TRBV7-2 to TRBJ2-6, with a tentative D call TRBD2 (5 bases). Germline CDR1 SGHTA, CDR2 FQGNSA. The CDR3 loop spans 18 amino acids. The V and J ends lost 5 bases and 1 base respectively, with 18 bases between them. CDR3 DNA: TGTGCCAGCAGCCGGGGTGCCCGAAGTTCATCTGGGGCCAACGTCCTGACTTTC. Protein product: CASSRGARSSSGANVLTF.

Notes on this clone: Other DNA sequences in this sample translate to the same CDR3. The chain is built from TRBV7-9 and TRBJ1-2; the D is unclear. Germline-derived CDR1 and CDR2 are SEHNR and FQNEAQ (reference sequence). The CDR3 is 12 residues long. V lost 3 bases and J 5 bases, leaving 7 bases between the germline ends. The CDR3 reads CASSFRSYGYTF. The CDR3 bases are TGTGCCAGCAGCTTCAGAAGTTATGGCTACACCTTC.

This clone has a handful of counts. CDR3 region: CASSLTRTSTDTQYF. Here the CDR3 DNA reads TGCGCCAGCAGCCTGACTAGAACTAGCACAGATACGCAGTATTTT. The genes are TRBV5-1 and TRBJ2-3; TRBD2 is a possible D gene (6 bases). This CDR3 is built from 15 residues. The V end was cut by 4 bases, the J end by 0 bases, with 12 bases between. The germline V gene encodes CDR1 SGHRS and CDR2 YFSETQ.

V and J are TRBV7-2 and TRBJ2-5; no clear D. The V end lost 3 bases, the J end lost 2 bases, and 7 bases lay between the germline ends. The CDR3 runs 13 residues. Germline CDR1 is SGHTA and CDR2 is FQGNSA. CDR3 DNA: TGTGCCAGCAGCTTCCCCCCTCAAGAGACCCAGTACTTC. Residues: CASSFPPQETQYF.